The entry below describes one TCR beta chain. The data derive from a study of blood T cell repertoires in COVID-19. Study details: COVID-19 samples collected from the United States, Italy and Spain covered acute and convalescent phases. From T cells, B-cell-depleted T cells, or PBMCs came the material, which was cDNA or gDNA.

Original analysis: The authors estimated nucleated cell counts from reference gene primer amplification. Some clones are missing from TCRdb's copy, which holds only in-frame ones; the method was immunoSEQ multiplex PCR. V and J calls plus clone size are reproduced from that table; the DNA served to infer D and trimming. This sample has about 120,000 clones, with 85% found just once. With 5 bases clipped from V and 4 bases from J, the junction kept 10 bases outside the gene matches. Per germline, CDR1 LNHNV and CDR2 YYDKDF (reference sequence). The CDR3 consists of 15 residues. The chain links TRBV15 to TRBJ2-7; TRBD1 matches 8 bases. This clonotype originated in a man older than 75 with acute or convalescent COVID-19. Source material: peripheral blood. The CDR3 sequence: CATSAQQGEMYEQYF. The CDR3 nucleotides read TGTGCCACCAGCGCTCAACAGGGGGAAATGTACGAGCAGTACTTC.